The clone carrying this T cell receptor (beta chain) was seen many times. The data were obtained in a study of T-cell reconstitution after alpha-beta-depleted transplantation in children. This CDR3 is 14 amino acids long. Germline V gives CDR1 SGHRS, CDR2 YFSETQ. Trimming shortened V by 0 bases and J by 5 bases, and 11 bases separated the two germline ends. The TCRbeta library incorporated unique molecular identifiers. TCRdb fed the PCR reads into MiXCR, producing one record per CDR3 protein. The data show under 300,000 distinct CDR3 sequences, approximately 9.7% seen once. The sequence was collected from a human donor who donated a stem cell graft to a child with SCID. The specimen comprised PBMCs from the stem cell graft donor, sampled from the stem cell graft. This chain links TRBV5-1 with TRBJ1-2; possibly TRBD1 for D (5 bases). The CDR3, as DNA: TGCGCCAGCAGCTTGGGAGGGGACGGATATGGCTACACCTTC. Amino acid sequence: CASSLGGDGYGYTF.